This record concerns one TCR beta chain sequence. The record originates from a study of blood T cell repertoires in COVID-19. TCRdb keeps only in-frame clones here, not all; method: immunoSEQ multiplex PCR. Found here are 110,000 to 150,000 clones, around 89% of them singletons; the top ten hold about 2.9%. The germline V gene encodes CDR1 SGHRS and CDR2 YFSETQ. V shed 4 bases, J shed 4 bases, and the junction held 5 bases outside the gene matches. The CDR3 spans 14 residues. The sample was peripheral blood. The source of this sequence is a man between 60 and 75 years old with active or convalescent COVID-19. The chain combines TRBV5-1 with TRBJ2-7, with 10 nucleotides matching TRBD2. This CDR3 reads CASSPTSGAYEQYF. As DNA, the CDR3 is TGCGCCAGCAGCCCTACTAGCGGGGCTTACGAGCAGTACTTC.